One sample yielded the 14 T cell receptor beta chains listed below, sequenced in a study of CD8 T cells in ankylosing spondylitis. TCRdb independently ran MiXCR on the 5' RACE reads; one entry per CDR3 protein. The table shows some 240,000 distinct CDR3 sequences, with over 8.5% occurring only once. The sequencing input was blood, either unsorted or a sorted T cell fraction (not recorded which). The receptors come from a male donor with ankylosing spondylitis or in good health (not recorded which).

Note on this clonotype: Given a much more abundant clone one base away, this may be a read error. The J gene is TRBJ1-1, the V gene TRBV9; 8 nucleotides agree with TRBD1. This CDR3 is 16 amino acids long. Germline V gene sequence: CDR1 SGDLS, CDR2 YYNGEE. The CDR3 region has the DNA TGTGCCAGCTGCGTAGCAGCAGGGGGCATGAACACTGAAGCTTTCTTT. Encoded protein: CASCVAAGGMNTEAFF.

This clonotype was seen repeatedly, ten times or more. The genes are TRBV7-2 and TRBJ2-7; D call uncertain. V lost 1 base to trimming and J lost 0 bases, with 4 bases between them. Germline CDR1 SGHTA, CDR2 FQGNSA. The CDR3 contains 13 residues. CDR3 nucleotide sequence: TGTGCCAGCAGCTTAGAGTTCTCCTACGAGCAGTACTTC. Translating gives CASSLEFSYEQYF.

This clonotype was seen many times. V gene TRBV4-1 combines with J gene TRBJ1-3; D gene uncertain. V lost 0 bases, J lost 0 bases, and 6 bases lay in between. CDR3 length equals 15 residues. The V gene's germline CDR1 is MGHRA and CDR2 YSYEKL. Here the CDR3 reads CASSQDPGSGNTIYF. As DNA, the CDR3 is TGCGCCAGCAGCCAAGATCCGGGCTCTGGAAACACCATATATTTT.

The table lists this clonotype with many counts. The chain is built from TRBV12-3 or TRBV12-4 and TRBJ1-2; 8 bases fit TRBD1. Trimming cost V 1 base and J 6 bases; bases outside gene matches: 7. There are 15 residues in the CDR3. The CDR3 nucleotides are TGTGCCAGCAGTTTAGAAGGACAGGGACTGGATGGCTACACCTTC. This sequence encodes CASSLEGQGLDGYTF.

This clonotype was detected ten times or more. The chain carries TRBV20-1 and TRBJ2-1, with D perhaps assigned TRBD1 or TRBD2 (6 bases each). V was clipped by 1 base and J by 9 bases, with 16 bases between them. Germline lookup yields CDR1 DFQATT and CDR2 SNEGSKA (reference sequence). The length of the CDR3 is 14 residues. The CDR3 sequence: CSARASLQGGEQFF. In DNA form, the CDR3 reads TGCAGTGCTAGAGCCTCATTACAGGGAGGTGAGCAGTTCTTC.

This clonotype has at least ten counts. The J gene is TRBJ2-6, the V gene TRBV7-2; tentatively, D is TRBD1 (5 bases). There are 15 residues in the CDR3. The V gene's germline CDR1 is SGHTA and CDR2 FQGNSA. The V gene lost 3 bases and the J gene lost 2 bases, with 8 bases spanning the gap. The CDR3 protein is CASSLGQAGANVLTF. The CDR3 DNA reads as TGTGCCAGCAGCTTGGGGCAGGCTGGGGCCAACGTCCTGACTTTC.

In its sample, this clonotype was seen a few times. This chain connects TRBV12-3 or TRBV12-4 to TRBJ2-5; a possible D gene is TRBD1 (6 bases). Between the trimmed V and J ends, which lost 5 bases and 5 bases, there was a span of 15 bases. The CDR3 has 14 amino acids. The CDR3 is CASSPTGPRETQYF. The CDR3 DNA follows: TGTGCCAGCAGTCCGACAGGCCCACGGGAGACCCAGTACTTC.

This clonotype was seen at least ten times. The chain links TRBV20-1 to TRBJ1-1, with no clear D. Germline V gene data show CDR1 as DFQATT and CDR2 as SNEGSKA (reference sequence). This CDR3 is 14 amino acids long. V lost 4 bases and J lost 5, with 17 bases in between. CDR3 nucleotides: TGCAGTGCTACCCCCCGGGCCCAGAGAACTGAAGCTTTCTTT. Residues: CSATPRAQRTEAFF.

This clonotype came up a few times. The rearrangement links TRBV6-1 to TRBJ2-1; unclear D gene. The CDR3 is 16 residues long. V was shortened by 3 bases and J by 3 bases, with 15 bases between the two germline ends. The germline gives CDR1 MNHNS, CDR2 SASEGT. The CDR3 region has the DNA TGTGCCAGCAGTGAGCCCGGTGAGGTTCTCTACAATGAGCAGTTCTTC. Protein sequence: CASSEPGEVLYNEQFF.

The genes are TRBV10-3 and TRBJ1-2, with 8 bases identical to TRBD1. The CDR3 is 16 amino acids. J gave up 4 bases and V 0 bases, and 7 bases lay outside the gene matches. Germline V lookup: CDR1 ENHRY, CDR2 SYGVKD. CDR3 protein: CAISESSGTGRYGYTF. The DNA of the CDR3 is TGTGCCATCAGTGAGTCGTCGGGGACAGGTCGCTATGGCTACACCTTC.

The rearrangement uses TRBV10-2 and TRBJ2-7; D may be TRBD1 or TRBD2 (6 bases each). The V gene lost 7 bases and the J gene lost 1 base, with 17 bases spanning the gap. The CDR3 extends over 15 amino acids. Germline loops: CDR1 WSHSY, CDR2 SAAADI. The CDR3 DNA is TGCGCCAGCAAGGGGGAAGGAGGGGGGTCCTACGAGCAGTACTTC. This translates into CASKGEGGGSYEQYF.

This clonotype was detected many times. The V call is TRBV29-1, the J call TRBJ1-1; TRBD1 agrees at 9 bases. Trimming took 6 bases from V and 3 from J; bases not matched to a gene: 2. Looked up from germline, CDR1 is SQVTM and CDR2 is ANQGSEA. The CDR3 is 12 residues long. In DNA form, the CDR3 reads TGCAGCGTCGGACAGGGGTACACTGAAGCTTTCTTT. Translated, it gives CSVGQGYTEAFF.

This clonotype was observed at least ten times. The V gene is TRBV3-1, the J gene TRBJ1-4, with D hard to call. CDR3 length: 11 residues. Germline CDR1 and CDR2: LGHDT and YNNKEL (reference sequence). The V end lost 8 bases, the J end lost 8 bases, and 9 bases lay between the germline ends. CDR3 region: CASSPGEKLFF. CDR3 nucleotide sequence: TGTGCCAGCTCCCCTGGGGAAAAACTGTTTTTT. The full variable domain, in which reference TRBV3-1 and TRBJ1-4 provide the parts outside the CDR3, is DTAVSQTPKYLVTQMGNDKSIKCEQNLGHDTMYWYKQDSKKFLKIMFSYNNKELIINETVPNRFSPKSPDKAHLNLHINSLELGDSAVYFCASSPGEKLFFGSGTQLSVL.

Many counts were recorded for this clonotype. The CDR3 here is CASSPGTELTGELFF. The CDR3 DNA is TGTGCCAGCAGTCCCGGGACAGAATTGACCGGGGAGCTGTTTTTT. V is TRBV5-8 and J is TRBJ2-2; TRBD1 matches 7 bases. Germline CDR1 and CDR2: SGHTS and YDEGEE. J gave up 5 bases and V 5 bases, and 9 bases lay outside the gene matches. This CDR3 spans 15 amino acids. Using reference TRBV5-8 and TRBJ2-2 for the parts outside the CDR3, the full variable domain is EAGVTQSPTHLIKTRGQQATLRCSPISGHTSVYWYQQALGLGLQFLLWYDEGEERNRGNFPPRFSGRQFPNYSSELNVNALELEDSALYLCASSPGTELTGELFFGEGSRLTVL.